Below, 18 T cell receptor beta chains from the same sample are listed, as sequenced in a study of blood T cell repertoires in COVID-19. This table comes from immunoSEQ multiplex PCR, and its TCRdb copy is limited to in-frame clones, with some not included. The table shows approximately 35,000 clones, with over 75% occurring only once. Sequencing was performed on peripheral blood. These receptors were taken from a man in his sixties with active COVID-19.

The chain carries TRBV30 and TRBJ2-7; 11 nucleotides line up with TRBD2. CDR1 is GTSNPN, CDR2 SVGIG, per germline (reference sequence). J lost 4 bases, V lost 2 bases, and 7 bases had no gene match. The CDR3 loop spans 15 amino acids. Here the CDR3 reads CAWSLDGTSGYEQYF. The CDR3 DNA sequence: TGTGCCTGGAGTTTAGACGGGACTAGCGGATACGAGCAGTACTTC. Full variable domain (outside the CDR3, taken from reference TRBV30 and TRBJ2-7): SQTIHQWPATLVQPVGSPLSLECTVEGTSNPNLYWYRQAAGRGLQLLFYSVGIGQISSEVPQNLSASRPQDRQFILSSKKLLLSDSGFYLCAWSLDGTSGYEQYFGPGTRLTVT.

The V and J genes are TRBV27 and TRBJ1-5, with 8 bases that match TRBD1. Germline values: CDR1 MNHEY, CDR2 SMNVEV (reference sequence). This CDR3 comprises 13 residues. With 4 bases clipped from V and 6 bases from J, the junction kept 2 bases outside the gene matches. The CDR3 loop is CASSWGQAQPQHF. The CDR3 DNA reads TGTGCCAGCAGTTGGGGACAGGCTCAGCCCCAGCATTTT.

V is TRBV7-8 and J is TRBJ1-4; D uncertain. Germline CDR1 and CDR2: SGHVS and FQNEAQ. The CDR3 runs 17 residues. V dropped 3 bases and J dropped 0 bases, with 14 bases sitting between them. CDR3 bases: TGTGCCAGCAGCTTGGCGGCGGGAGGGACAACTAATGAAAAACTGTTTTTT. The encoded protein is CASSLAAGGTTNEKLFF.

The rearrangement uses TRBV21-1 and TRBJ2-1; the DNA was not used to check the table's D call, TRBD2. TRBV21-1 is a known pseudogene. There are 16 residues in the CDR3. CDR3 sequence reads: CASIPTNWSSYNEQFF. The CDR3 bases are TGTGCCAGCATACCCACGAACTGGAGCTCCTACAATGAGCAGTTCTTC.

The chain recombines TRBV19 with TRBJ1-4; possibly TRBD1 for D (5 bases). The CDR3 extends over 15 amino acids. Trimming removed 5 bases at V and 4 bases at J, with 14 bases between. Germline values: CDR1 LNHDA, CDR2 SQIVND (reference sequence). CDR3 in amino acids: CASSVPTELNEKLFF. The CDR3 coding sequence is TGTGCCAGTAGTGTACCGACAGAGCTTAATGAAAAACTGTTTTTT.

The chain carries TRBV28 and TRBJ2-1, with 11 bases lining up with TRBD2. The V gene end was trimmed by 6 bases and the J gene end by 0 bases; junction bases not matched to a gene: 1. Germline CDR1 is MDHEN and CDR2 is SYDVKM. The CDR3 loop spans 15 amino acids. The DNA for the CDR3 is TGTGCCAGCAGACTAGCGGGAGTCTCCTACAATGAGCAGTTCTTC. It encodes CASRLAGVSYNEQFF.

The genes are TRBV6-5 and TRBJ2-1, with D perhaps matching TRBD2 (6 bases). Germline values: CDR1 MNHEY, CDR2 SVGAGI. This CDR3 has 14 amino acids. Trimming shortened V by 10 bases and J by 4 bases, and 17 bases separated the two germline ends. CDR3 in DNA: TGTGCCACCTCCTCCGGGAGATCTTACAATGAGCAGTTCTTC. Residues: CATSSGRSYNEQFF.

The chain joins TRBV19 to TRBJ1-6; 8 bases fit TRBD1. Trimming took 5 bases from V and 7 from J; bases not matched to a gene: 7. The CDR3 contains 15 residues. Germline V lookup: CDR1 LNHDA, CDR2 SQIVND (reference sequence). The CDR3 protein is CASSSRTGSNSPLHF. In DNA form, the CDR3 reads TGTGCCAGTAGTTCACGGACAGGGTCGAATTCACCCCTCCACTTT.

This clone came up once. The CDR3 DNA reads TGTGCCAGCAGCCCCCTCGGGATGAGACCCACAGATACGCAGTATTTT. This codes for CASSPLGMRPTDTQYF. The V gene is TRBV9, the J gene TRBJ2-3; possibly TRBD2 for D (5 bases). Trimming took off 4 bases at V and 2 bases at J, with 17 bases between the two ends. CDR1 is SGDLS and CDR2 is YYNGEE in the germline V gene. This CDR3 contains 16 residues.

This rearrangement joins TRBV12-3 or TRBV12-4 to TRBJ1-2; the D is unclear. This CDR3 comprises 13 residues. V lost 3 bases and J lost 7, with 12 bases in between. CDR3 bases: TGTGCCAGCAGTTTTCCGGGGAGTGCTGGCTACACCTTC. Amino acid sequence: CASSFPGSAGYTF.

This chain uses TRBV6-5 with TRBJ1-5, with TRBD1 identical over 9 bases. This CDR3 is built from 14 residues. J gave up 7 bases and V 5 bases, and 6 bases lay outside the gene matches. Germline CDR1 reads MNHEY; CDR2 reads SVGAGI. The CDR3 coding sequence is TGTGCCAGCAGTCGGACAGGGGAACTCCAGCCCCAGCATTTT. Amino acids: CASSRTGELQPQHF.

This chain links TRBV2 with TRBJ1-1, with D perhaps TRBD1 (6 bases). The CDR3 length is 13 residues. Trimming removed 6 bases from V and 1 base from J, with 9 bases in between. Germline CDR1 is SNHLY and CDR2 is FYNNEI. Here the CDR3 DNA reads TGTGCCAGCAGACCGACAGGGAACACTGAAGCTTTCTTT. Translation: CASRPTGNTEAFF.

For the CDR3, the DNA is TGTGCCAGCAGTTCGCTCCTAGCGGAGAAGGGGAAGGATACGCAGTATTTT. It encodes CASSSLLAEKGKDTQYF. This rearrangement joins TRBV27 to TRBJ2-3; 7 nucleotides line up with TRBD2. V shed 4 bases and J 6 bases; nucleotides not matched to a gene: 16. Looked up from germline, CDR1 is MNHEY and CDR2 is SMNVEV (reference sequence). The CDR3 has 17 residues.

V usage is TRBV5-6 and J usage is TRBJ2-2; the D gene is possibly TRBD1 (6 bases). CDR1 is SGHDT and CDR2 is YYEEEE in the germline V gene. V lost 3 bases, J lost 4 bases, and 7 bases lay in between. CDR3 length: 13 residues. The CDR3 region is CASSWTVTGELFF. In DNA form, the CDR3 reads TGTGCCAGCAGCTGGACAGTCACCGGGGAGCTGTTTTTT.

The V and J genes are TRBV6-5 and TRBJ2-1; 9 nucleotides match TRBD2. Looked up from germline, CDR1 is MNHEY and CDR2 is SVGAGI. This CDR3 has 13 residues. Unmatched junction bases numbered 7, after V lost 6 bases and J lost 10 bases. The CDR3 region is CASSRTSVGEQFF. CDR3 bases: TGTGCCAGCAGCCGGACTAGCGTCGGGGAGCAGTTCTTC.

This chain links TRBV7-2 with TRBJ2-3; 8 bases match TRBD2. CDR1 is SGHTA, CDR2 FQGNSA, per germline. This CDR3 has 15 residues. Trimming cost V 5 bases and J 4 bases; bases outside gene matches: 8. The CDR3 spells CASSPRTSLADTQYF. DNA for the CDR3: TGTGCCAGCAGCCCTCGGACTAGCTTGGCAGATACGCAGTATTTT.

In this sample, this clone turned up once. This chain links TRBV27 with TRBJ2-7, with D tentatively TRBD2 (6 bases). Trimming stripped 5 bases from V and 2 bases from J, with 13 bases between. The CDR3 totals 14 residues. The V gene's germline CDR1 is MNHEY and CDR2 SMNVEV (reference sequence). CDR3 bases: TGTGCCAGCAGTCCGGGGGACTGGACCTACGAGCAGTACTTC. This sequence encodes CASSPGDWTYEQYF.

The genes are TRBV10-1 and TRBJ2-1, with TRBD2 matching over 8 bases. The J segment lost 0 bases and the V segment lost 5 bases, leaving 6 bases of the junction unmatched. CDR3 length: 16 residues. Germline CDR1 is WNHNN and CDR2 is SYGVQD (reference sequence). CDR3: CASSPHSGNSYNEQFF. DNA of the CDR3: TGCGCCAGCAGTCCTCATAGCGGGAACTCCTACAATGAGCAGTTCTTC.